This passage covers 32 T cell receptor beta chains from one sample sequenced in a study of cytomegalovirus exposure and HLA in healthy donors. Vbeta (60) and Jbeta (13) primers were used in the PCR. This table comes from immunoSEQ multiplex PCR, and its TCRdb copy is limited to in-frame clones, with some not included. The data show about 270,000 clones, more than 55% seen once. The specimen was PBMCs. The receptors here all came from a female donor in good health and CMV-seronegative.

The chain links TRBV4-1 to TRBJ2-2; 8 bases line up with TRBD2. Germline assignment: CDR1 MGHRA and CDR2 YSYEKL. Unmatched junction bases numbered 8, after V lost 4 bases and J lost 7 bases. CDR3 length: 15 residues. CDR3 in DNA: TGCGCCAGCAGCCCCCCGGGGGGGAATGGCGGGGAGCTGTTTTTT. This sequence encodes CASSPPGGNGGELFF.

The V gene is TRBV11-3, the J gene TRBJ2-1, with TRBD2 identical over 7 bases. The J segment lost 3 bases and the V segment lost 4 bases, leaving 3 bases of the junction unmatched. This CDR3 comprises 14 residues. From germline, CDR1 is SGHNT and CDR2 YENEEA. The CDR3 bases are TGTGCCAGCAGCTGGCTAGCGGACTACAATGAGCAGTTCTTC. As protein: CASSWLADYNEQFF.

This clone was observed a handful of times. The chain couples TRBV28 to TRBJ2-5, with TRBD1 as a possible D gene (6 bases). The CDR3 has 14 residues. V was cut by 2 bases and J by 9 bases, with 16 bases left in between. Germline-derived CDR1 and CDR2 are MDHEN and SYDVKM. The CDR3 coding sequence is TGTGCCAGCAGTTTAGTGCAGGGGCAAAGGGCCCAGTACTTC. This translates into CASSLVQGQRAQYF.

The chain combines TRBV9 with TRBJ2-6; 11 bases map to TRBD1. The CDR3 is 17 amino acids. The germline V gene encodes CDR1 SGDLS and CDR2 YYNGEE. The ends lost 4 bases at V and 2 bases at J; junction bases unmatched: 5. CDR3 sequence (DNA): TGTGCCAGCAGCTTCGGGACAGGGGGTACTGGGGCCAACGTCCTGACTTTC. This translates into CASSFGTGGTGANVLTF.

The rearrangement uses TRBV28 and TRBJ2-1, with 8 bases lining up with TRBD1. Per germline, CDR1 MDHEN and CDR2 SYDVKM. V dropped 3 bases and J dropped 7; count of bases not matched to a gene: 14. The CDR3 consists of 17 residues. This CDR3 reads CASSLFQDRVVVNEQFF. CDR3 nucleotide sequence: TGTGCCAGCAGTTTGTTTCAGGACAGGGTTGTGGTGAATGAGCAGTTCTTC.

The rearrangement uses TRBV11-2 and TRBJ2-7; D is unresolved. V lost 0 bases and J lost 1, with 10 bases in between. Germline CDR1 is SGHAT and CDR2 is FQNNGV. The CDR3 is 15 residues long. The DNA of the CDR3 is TGTGCCAGCAGCTTAGATAGCCGGGTATCCTACGAGCAGTACTTC. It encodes CASSLDSRVSYEQYF.

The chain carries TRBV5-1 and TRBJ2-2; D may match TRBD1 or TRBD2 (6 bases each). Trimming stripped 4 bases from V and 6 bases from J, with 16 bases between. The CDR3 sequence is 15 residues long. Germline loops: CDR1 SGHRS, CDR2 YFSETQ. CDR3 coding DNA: TGCGCCAGCAGCCTGGGGGGCTCCATCGCCGGGGAGCTGTTTTTT. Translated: CASSLGGSIAGELFF.

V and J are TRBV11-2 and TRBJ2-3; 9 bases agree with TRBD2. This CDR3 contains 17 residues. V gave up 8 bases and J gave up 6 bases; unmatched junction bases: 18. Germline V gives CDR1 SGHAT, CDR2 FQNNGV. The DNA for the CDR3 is TGTGCCAGCTTAGTGAGCCCCGGCGGGAGGGCCGGTGATACGCAGTATTTT. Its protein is CASLVSPGGRAGDTQYF. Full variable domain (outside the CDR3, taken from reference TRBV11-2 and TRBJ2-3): EAGVAQSPRYKIIEKRQSVAFWCNPISGHATLYWYQQILGQGPKLLIQFQNNGVVDDSQLPKDRFSAERLKGVDSTLKIQPAKLEDSAVYLCASLVSPGGRAGDTQYFGPGTRLTVL.

Here the CDR3 DNA reads TGTGCCAGCAGCTTCCTTAGCGGGGGGAGCACAGATACGCAGTATTTT. Translating it yields CASSFLSGGSTDTQYF. The chain combines TRBV7-6 with TRBJ2-3, with 10 bases lining up with TRBD2. Germline-derived CDR1 and CDR2 are SGHVS and FNYEAQ. CDR3 length equals 16 residues. Trimming removed 3 bases from V and 0 bases from J; junction bases left unmatched: 3.

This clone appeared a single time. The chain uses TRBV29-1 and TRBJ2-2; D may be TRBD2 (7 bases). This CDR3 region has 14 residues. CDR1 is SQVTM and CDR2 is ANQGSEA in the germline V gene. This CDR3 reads CIVGGGSDTGELFF. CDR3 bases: TGCATCGTAGGGGGGGGCTCTGACACCGGGGAGCTGTTTTTT.

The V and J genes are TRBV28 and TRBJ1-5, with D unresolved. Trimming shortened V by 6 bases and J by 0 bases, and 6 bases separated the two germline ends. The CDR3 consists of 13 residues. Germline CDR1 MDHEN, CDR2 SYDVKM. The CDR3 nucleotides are TGTGCCAGCAGGCCTAATAGCAATCAGCCCCAGCATTTT. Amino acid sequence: CASRPNSNQPQHF.

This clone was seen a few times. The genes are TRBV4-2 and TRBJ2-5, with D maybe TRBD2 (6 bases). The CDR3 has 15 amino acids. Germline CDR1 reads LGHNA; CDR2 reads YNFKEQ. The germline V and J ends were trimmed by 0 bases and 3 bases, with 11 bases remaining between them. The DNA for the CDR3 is TGTGCCAGCAGCCAAGAACGACTAGTGGAAGAGACCCAGTACTTC. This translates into CASSQERLVEETQYF.

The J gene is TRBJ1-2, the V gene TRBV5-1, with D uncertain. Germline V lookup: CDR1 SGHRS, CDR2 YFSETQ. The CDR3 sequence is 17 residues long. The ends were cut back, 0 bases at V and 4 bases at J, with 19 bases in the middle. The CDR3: CASSLGPIEAGIYGYTF. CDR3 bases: TGCGCCAGCAGCTTGGGCCCTATCGAGGCGGGCATCTATGGCTACACCTTC.

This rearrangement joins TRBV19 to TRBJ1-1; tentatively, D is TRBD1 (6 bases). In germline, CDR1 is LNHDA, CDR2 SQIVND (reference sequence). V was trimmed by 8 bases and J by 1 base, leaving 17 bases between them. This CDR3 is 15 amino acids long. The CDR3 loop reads CASSPLDRQNTEAFF. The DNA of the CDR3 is TGTGCCAGTTCCCCCCTCGACAGGCAGAACACTGAAGCTTTCTTT.

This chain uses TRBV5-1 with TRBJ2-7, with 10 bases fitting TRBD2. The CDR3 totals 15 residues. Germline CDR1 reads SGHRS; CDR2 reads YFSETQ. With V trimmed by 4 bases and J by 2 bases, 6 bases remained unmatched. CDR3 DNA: TGCGCCAGCAGCCAAACAGCGGGAGGGGCCTACGAGCAGTACTTC. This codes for CASSQTAGGAYEQYF.

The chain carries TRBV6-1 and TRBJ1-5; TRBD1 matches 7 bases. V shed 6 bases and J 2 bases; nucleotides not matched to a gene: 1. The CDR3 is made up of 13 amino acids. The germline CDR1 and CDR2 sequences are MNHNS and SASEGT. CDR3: CASRGTGNQPQHF. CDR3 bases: TGTGCCAGCAGGGGGACAGGCAATCAGCCCCAGCATTTT.

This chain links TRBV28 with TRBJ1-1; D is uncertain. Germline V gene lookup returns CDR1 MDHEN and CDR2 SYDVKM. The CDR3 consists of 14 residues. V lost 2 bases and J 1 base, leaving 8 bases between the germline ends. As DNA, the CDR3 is TGTGCCAGCAGTTTAGTGGTCAGGAACACTGAAGCTTTCTTT. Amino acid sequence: CASSLVVRNTEAFF.

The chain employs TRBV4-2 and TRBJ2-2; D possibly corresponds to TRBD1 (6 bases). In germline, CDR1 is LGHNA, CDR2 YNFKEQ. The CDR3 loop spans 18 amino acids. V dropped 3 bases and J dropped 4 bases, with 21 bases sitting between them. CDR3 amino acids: CASSQEISDRWGTGELFF. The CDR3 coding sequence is TGTGCCAGCAGCCAGGAAATATCAGACAGGTGGGGCACCGGGGAGCTGTTTTTT.

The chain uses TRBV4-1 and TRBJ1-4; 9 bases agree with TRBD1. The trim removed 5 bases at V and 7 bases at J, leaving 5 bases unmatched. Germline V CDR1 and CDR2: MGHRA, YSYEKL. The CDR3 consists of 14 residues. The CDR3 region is CASSSGQGGEKLFF. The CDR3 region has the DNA TGCGCCAGCAGCTCGGGACAGGGAGGTGAAAAACTGTTTTTT.

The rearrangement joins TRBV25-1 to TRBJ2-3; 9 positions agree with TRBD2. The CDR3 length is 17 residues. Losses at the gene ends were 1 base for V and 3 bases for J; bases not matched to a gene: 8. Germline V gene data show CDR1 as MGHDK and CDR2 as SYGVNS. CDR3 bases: TGTGCCAGCAGTGAATCGTTCCTAGCGGGAAGGACAGATACGCAGTATTTT. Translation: CASSESFLAGRTDTQYF.

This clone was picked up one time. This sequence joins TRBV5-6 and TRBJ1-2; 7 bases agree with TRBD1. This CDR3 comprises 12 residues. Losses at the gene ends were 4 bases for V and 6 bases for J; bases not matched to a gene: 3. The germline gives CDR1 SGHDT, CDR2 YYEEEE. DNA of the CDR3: TGTGCCAGCAGCCCGGGGACAGATGGCTACACCTTC. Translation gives CASSPGTDGYTF.

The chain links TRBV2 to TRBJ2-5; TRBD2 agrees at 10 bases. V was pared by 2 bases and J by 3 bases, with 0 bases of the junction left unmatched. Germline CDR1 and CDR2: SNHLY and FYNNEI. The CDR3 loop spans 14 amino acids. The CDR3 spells CASSELAGEETQYF. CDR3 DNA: TGTGCCAGCAGTGAACTAGCGGGAGAAGAGACCCAGTACTTC.

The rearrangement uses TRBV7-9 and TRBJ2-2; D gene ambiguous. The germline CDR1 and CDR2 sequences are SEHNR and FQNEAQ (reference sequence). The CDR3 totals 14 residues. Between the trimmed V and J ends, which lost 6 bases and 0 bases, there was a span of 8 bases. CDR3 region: CASRELANTGELFF. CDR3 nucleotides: TGTGCCAGCAGAGAGCTAGCGAACACCGGGGAGCTGTTTTTT.

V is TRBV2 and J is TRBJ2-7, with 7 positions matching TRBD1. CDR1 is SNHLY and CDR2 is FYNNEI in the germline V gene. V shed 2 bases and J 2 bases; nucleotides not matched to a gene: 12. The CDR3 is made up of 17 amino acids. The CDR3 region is CASSESLIGTDAYEQYF. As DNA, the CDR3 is TGTGCCAGCAGTGAAAGCTTGATCGGGACAGATGCCTACGAGCAGTACTTC.

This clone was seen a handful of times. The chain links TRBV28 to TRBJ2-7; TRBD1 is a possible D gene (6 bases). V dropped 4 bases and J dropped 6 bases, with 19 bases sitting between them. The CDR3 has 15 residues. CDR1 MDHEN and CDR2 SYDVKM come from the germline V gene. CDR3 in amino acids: CASSSTDRSWVEQYF. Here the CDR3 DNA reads TGTGCCAGCAGTTCAACGGACAGATCCTGGGTCGAGCAGTACTTC.

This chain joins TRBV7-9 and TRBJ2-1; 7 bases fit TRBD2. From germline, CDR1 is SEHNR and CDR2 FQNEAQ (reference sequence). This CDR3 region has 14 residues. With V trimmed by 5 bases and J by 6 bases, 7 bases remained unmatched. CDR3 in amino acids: CASSLRDYTNEQFF. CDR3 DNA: TGTGCCAGCAGCCTGCGGGACTACACCAATGAGCAGTTCTTC.

The CDR3 DNA follows: TGTGCCAGCATCCAGAGGATAGAGGGCGGGGAGCTGTTTTTT. Its protein product is CASIQRIEGGELFF. The chain is built from TRBV6-6 and TRBJ2-2; D might be TRBD2 (5 bases). The CDR3 covers 14 residues. V was shortened by 7 bases and J by 7 bases, with 16 bases between the two germline ends. The V gene's germline CDR1 is MNHNY and CDR2 SVGAGI (reference sequence).

The DNA of the CDR3 is TGTGCCAGCAGCATACAAATGGGACTAGCGGGAGGACGACCCTCTAGCTCCTACGAGCAGTACTTC. Its translation is CASSIQMGLAGGRPSSSYEQYF. The chain uses TRBV21-1 and TRBJ2-7; TRBD2 was called by the table and not checked on the DNA. TRBV21-1 is a pseudogene. CDR3 length: 22 residues.

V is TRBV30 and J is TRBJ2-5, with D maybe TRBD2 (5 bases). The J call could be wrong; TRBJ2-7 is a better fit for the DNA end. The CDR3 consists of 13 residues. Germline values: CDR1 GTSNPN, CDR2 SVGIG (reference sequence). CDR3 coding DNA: TGTGCCTGGAGTGTACGAGGAGCGGCCGAGCAGTACTTC. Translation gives CAWSVRGAAEQYF.

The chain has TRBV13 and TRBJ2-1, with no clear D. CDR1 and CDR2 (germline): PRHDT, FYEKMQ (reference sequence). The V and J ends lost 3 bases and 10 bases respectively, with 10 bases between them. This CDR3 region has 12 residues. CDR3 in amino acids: CASSFGRVEQFF. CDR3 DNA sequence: TGTGCCAGCAGCTTTGGTCGAGTGGAGCAGTTCTTC. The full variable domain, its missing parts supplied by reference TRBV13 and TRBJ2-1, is AAGVIQSPRHLIKEKRETATLKCYPIPRHDTVYWYQQGPGQDPQFLISFYEKMQSDKGSIPDRFSAQQFSDYHSELNMSSLELGDSALYFCASSFGRVEQFFGPGTRLTVL.

The CDR3 sequence: CASSYAETQYF. Written as DNA, the CDR3 is TGTGCCAGCAGTTACGCGGAGACCCAGTACTTC. The chain combines TRBV6-5 with TRBJ2-5; no clear D. The CDR3 has 11 residues. CDR1 is MNHEY and CDR2 is SVGAGI in the germline V gene. V shed 2 bases and J shed 5 bases, with 3 bases lying between them.

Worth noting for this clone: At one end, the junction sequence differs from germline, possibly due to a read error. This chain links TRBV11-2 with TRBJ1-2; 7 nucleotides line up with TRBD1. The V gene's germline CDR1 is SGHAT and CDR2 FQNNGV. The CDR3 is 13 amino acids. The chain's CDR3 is CANSLEGANGYTF. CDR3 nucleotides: TGTGCCAACAGCTTAGAGGGGGCGAACGGCTACACCTTC.